One and the same sample provided the 15 T cell receptor delta chains below, sequenced in a study of gamma-delta T cells after stem cell transplantation (dated by TCRdb to between 2015 and 2016). Library preparation was by RT-PCR. The listed sequencing device is Illumina MiSeq. Identical DNA sequences were merged into single rows after TCRdb reprocessed the public reads with CATT. This sample has about 720 delta-chain clones in its table, and about 9.2% of those were observed once. Of the sample, more than 60% falls within the top ten clones. Sequencing used gamma-delta T cells. The receptors stem from a human donor. It is not recorded whose cells these are; they may come from a transplant donor.

This clone was observed a few times. One end of the junction is discordant with germline, which a read error may explain. This same CDR3 is encoded by further DNA sequences in the sample. J is TRDJ3 and V is TRDV2, with 13 bases aligning to TRDD3. The V gene's germline CDR1 is GEAIGNYY and CDR2 EKD. The CDR3 sequence is 26 residues long. This CDR3 reads CACDTLGTEVVTGGYEGSWDTRQMFF. The CDR3 nucleotides read TGTGCCTGTGACACCCTGGGGACAGAGGTCGTCACTGGGGGATACGAAGGCTCCTGGGACACCCGACAGATGTTTTTT.

About this clone: TCRdb's listed protein matches a much larger clone and diverges from this DNA's translation at residue 4, likely through a read error; the protein shown comes from the DNA. This sequence joins TRDV2 and TRDJ1; TRDD3 might be the D (6 bases). From germline, CDR1 is GEAIGNYY and CDR2 EKD. Trimming left V 6 bases short and J 2 bases short, with 18 bases between. This CDR3 has 15 amino acids. CDR3 DNA sequence: TGTGCCTGTCGTCCCCTCGTCGGGGATACCGATAAACTCATCTTT. Protein sequence: CACRPLVGDTDKLIF.

This clone was seen only a few times. The protein given by TCRdb reflects a much larger clone and differs at residue 7 from this DNA's translation, likely from a read error; the protein shown is the DNA's translation. The chain recombines TRDV2 with TRDJ1, with D unresolved. Trimming cost V 3 bases and J 0 bases, with 13 bases left between them. The CDR3 consists of 15 residues. The germline CDR1 and CDR2 sequences are GEAIGNYY and EKD. Written as DNA, the CDR3 is TGTGCCTGTGACCCCTTACACGGTCACACCGATAAACTCATCTTT. It specifies CACDPLHGHTDKLIF.

This clone appeared a few times. A far larger clone lies a single base away; this is likely a read error. Other DNA sequences of this sample code for an identical CDR3. This rearrangement joins TRDV2 to TRDJ1; 9 nucleotides line up with TRDD3. Germline assignment: CDR1 GEAIGNYY and CDR2 EKD. The CDR3 runs 16 residues. The DNA for the CDR3 is TGTGCCTGTGACGACTTAACTGGGGGACACACTGATAAACTCATCTTT. This encodes CACDDLTGGHTDKLIF.

Note on this clone: The amino acid sequence in TCRdb belongs to a much larger clone and departs from this DNA's translation at residue 6, likely a sequencing read error; the sequence shown is translated from the DNA. The rearrangement uses TRDV2 and TRDJ3; TRDD3 matches 8 bases. CDR1 GEAIGNYY and CDR2 EKD come from the germline V gene. The CDR3 runs 21 residues. V lost 0 bases to trimming and J lost 0 bases; unmatched junction nucleotides: 12. CDR3: CACDTDGTGGLSSWDTRQMFF. DNA for the CDR3: TGTGCCTGTGACACCGACGGTACTGGGGGTCTAAGCTCCTGGGACACCCGACAGATGTTTTTC.

This clone was seen a few times. The translation of this DNA and the TCRdb protein of a much larger clone differ at residue 3, probably owing to a read error; the protein shown here is translated from the DNA. The CDR3 loop reads CASDTAGRILDTDKLIF. DNA for the CDR3: TGTGCCAGTGACACCGCGGGTCGGATACTTGACACCGATAAACTCATCTTT. The chain uses TRDV2 and TRDJ1; D is possibly TRDD3 (6 bases). This CDR3 region has 17 residues. Germline loops: CDR1 GEAIGNYY, CDR2 EKD.

The sample holds a few counts of this clone. Just one base apart from a much larger clone, this may be a read error. Other DNA sequences in this specimen translate into the identical CDR3. The chain links TRDV2 to TRDJ1; 9 bases fit TRDD3. Germline loops: CDR1 GEAIGNYY, CDR2 EKD. The CDR3 consists of 22 residues. CDR3 sequence: CACDTVLSSRWGISGYTDKLIF. CDR3 coding DNA: TGTGCCTGCGACACCGTTCTTTCCTCGCGTTGGGGGATAAGTGGGTACACCGATAAACTCATCTTT.

This clone was recorded a few times. One end of the junction does not line up with germline, which may come from a read error. The chain couples TRDV2 to TRDJ1, with D uncertain. The germline V gene has CDR1 GEAIGNYY and CDR2 EKD. The CDR3 runs 15 residues. In DNA form, the CDR3 reads TGTGCATGTGACCCCTTACTCGGTCACACCGATAAACTCACCTTT. Residues: CACDPLLGHTDKLTF.

A word on this clone: A far larger clone differs by one base, so this is likely a read error. Other DNA sequences within the sample encode an identical CDR3. The chain couples TRDV2 to TRDJ1; D unclear. Per germline, CDR1 GEAIGNYY and CDR2 EKD. This CDR3 region has 17 residues. CDR3 DNA: TGTGCCTGTGACACAGCCTCCCCGATGAGGGACACCGATAAACTCATTTTT. Encoded protein: CACDTASPMRDTDKLIF.

On this clone: A much larger clone lies a single base off, so this may be a read error. The chain is built from TRDV2 and TRDJ1; maybe TRDD3 (5 bases). Germline V gives CDR1 GEAIGNYY, CDR2 EKD. V was shortened by 2 bases and J by 7 bases, with 25 bases between the two germline ends. This CDR3 region has 17 residues. The CDR3 sequence is CACDRVGPKDREGKLIF. CDR3 in DNA: TGTGCCTGTGACAGGGTGGGGCCCAAGGACCGAGAGGGTAAACTCATCTTT.

To note about this clone: TCRdb has a much larger clone's protein, which differs at residue 16 from the translation of this DNA, likely because of a read error; what is shown is the protein translated from the DNA. The rearrangement joins TRDV2 to TRDJ1, with D possibly TRDD3 on 6 matching bases. Germline-derived CDR1 and CDR2 are GEAIGNYY and EKD. The CDR3 totals 18 residues. The CDR3 sequence is CACDTVRTLGMLPDKIIF. CDR3 nucleotides: TGTGCCTGTGACACCGTAAGAACGCTGGGGATGCTACCCGATAAAATCATCTTT.

A remark on this clone: This DNA's translation and the protein TCRdb lists, from a much larger clone, do not match at residue 13, likely due to a read error; the protein shown is translated from the DNA. The CDR3 protein is CACHPLVGDTDKPIF. CDR3 sequence (DNA): TGTGCCTGTCATCCCCTCGTCGGGGATACCGATAAACCCATCTTT. This rearrangement joins TRDV2 to TRDJ1, with 8 bases matching TRDD3. The germline V gene encodes CDR1 GEAIGNYY and CDR2 EKD. The CDR3 spans 15 residues.

About this clone itself: A single base is all that separates this from a far larger clone, so a read error is likely. Other nucleotide sequences from this sample produce the same CDR3. This chain links TRDV1 with TRDJ1; perhaps TRDD3 as D (8 bases). This CDR3 comprises 22 residues. CDR1 is TSWWSYY, CDR2 QGS, per germline. The DNA of the CDR3 is TGTGCTCTTGGGGAACCCTACTTCCTAACCGGGGGATATGGAGGTTACACCGATAAGCTCATCTTT. The encoded protein is CALGEPYFLTGGYGGYTDKLIF.

As for this clone: TCRdb lists the protein of a much larger clone for this DNA, which differs at residue 11, so this is likely a read error; the protein given here is translated from the DNA itself. V gene TRDV1 combines with J gene TRDJ1, with D perhaps being TRDD2 or TRDD3 (7 bases each). Trimming shortened V by 1 base and J by 0 bases, and 30 bases separated the two germline ends. This CDR3 spans 22 amino acids. Germline V gives CDR1 TSWWSYY, CDR2 QGS. The CDR3 here is CALGEPYFLTRGYGGYTDKLIF. The CDR3 DNA reads as TGTGCTCTTGGGGAACCCTACTTCCTAACCAGGGGATATGGAGGTTACACCGATAAACTCATCTTT.

In this sample, this clone turned up a few times. The protein given by TCRdb reflects a much larger clone and differs at residue 12 from this DNA's translation, likely from a read error; the protein shown is the DNA's translation. CDR3 sequence: CACLPLLGEYTGKLIF. In DNA, the CDR3 is TGTGCCTGTCTCCCCTTACTGGGGGAGTACACCGGTAAACTCATCTTT. This chain joins TRDV2 and TRDJ1, with 9 bases aligning to TRDD3. CDR1 is GEAIGNYY, CDR2 EKD, per germline. CDR3 length equals 16 residues.